These 9 T cell receptor beta chains were sequenced from one sample in a study of cytomegalovirus exposure and HLA in healthy donors. In the PCR, 60 Vbeta and 13 Jbeta primers were used. Measured with immunoSEQ multiplex PCR; TCRdb has only the in-frame clones, and not every one. The sample shows fewer than 150,000 clones, 70% to 85% of them seen only once. The sequencing input was PBMCs. The receptor source for this set is a man aged 35-49 years in good health and CMV-seropositive.

The CDR3 reads CASSERGYTGELFF. In DNA form, the CDR3 reads TGTGCCAGCAGTGAAAGGGGGTACACCGGGGAGCTGTTTTTT. V usage is TRBV2 and J usage is TRBJ2-2; D might be TRBD1 (6 bases). CDR1 is SNHLY, CDR2 FYNNEI, per germline. CDR3 size: 14 residues. Trimming took off 2 bases at V and 3 bases at J, with 7 bases between the two ends.

The rearrangement joins TRBV4-3 to TRBJ1-2; possible D gene TRBD1, 5 bases. Germline V lookup: CDR1 LGHNA, CDR2 YSLEER. V lost 0 bases to trimming and J lost 5 bases, with 13 bases between them. CDR3 length: 15 residues. The CDR3 protein is CASSQDSATVYGYTF. DNA of the CDR3: TGCGCCAGCAGCCAAGATTCTGCGACAGTATATGGCTACACCTTC.

V gene TRBV19 combines with J gene TRBJ2-4, with TRBD2 matching over 10 bases. Trimming removed 5 bases from V and 5 bases from J; junction bases left unmatched: 9. The CDR3 is 16 amino acids. The germline V gene encodes CDR1 LNHDA and CDR2 SQIVND (reference sequence). The CDR3 reads CASSSTSGSRENIQYF. The CDR3 DNA reads as TGTGCCAGTAGTTCGACTAGCGGGTCTCGAGAAAACATTCAGTACTTC.

This chain uses TRBV25-1 with TRBJ1-5; 7 bases are a match to TRBD1. Germline values: CDR1 MGHDK, CDR2 SYGVNS. The CDR3 covers 14 residues. The J segment lost 1 base and the V segment lost 5 bases, leaving 2 bases of the junction unmatched. The CDR3 here is CASSPGGSNQPQHF. The CDR3 region has the DNA TGTGCCAGCAGTCCAGGGGGAAGCAATCAGCCCCAGCATTTT. The full variable domain, rest sourced from reference TRBV25-1 and TRBJ1-5, is EADIYQTPRYLVIGTGKKITLECSQTMGHDKMYWYQQDPGMELHLIHYSYGVNSTEKGDLSSESTVSRIRTEHFPLTLESARPSHTSQYLCASSPGGSNQPQHFGDGTRLSIL.

A word on this clone: The final CDR3 position lacks the conserved phenylalanine or tryptophan, pointing to a likely read error. The CDR3 DNA is TGCGCCAGCAGCTTGGGAGGTGGCGGCTATGGCTACACCTCC. Encoded protein: CASSLGGGGYGYTS. V gene TRBV5-1 combines with J gene TRBJ1-2; D ambiguous. The V end was cut by 0 bases, the J end by 4 bases, with 10 bases between. The CDR3 is made up of 14 amino acids. Germline assignment: CDR1 SGHRS and CDR2 YFSETQ.

The chain carries TRBV4-3 and TRBJ1-5, with D perhaps TRBD1 (6 bases). V shed 4 bases and J shed 5 bases, with 15 bases lying between them. CDR1 is LGHNA, CDR2 YSLEER, per germline. The length of the CDR3 is 15 residues. The CDR3 DNA sequence: TGCGCCAGCAGCCTCAGGGCAGGGGCGGATCAGCCCCAGCATTTT. It encodes CASSLRAGADQPQHF.

The J gene is TRBJ2-1, the V gene TRBV4-1; 10 bases agree with TRBD1. J gave up 8 bases and V 6 bases, and 13 bases lay outside the gene matches. CDR3 length equals 16 residues. The germline V gene encodes CDR1 MGHRA and CDR2 YSYEKL. In DNA form, the CDR3 reads TGCGCCAGCAGTCAAACACCGGGACAGGGGACTGATGAGCAGTTCTTC. As protein: CASSQTPGQGTDEQFF.

This rearrangement joins TRBV25-1 to TRBJ2-1, with 7 bases that match TRBD2. The trim removed 6 bases at V and 6 bases at J, leaving 11 bases unmatched. Per the germline V gene, CDR1 is MGHDK and CDR2 is SYGVNS. The CDR3 consists of 15 residues. The CDR3 here is CASSSWGEGPNEQFF. In nucleotides, the CDR3 is TGTGCCAGCAGCTCTTGGGGGGAGGGCCCCAATGAGCAGTTCTTC.

The chain recombines TRBV9 with TRBJ2-1; 8 bases are shared with TRBD2. The germline CDR1 and CDR2 sequences are SGDLS and YYNGEE. The CDR3 totals 15 residues. V trimming: 4 bases; J trimming: 12 bases; junction bases outside the gene matches: 15. The CDR3 coding sequence is TGTGCCAGCAGCACACACCCCGGACTAGCCTACCTGCAGTTCTTC. It is translated as CASSTHPGLAYLQFF.